A selection of T cell receptor beta chains follows, all from one sample in a study of T cells in Graves' hyperthyroidism and ophthalmopathy. TCRdb used MiXCR to reprocess the multiplex PCR reads, holding one entry per CDR3 protein. The sample lists about 610,000 distinct CDR3 sequences, about 14% occurring once. Sequenced: blood. These receptors all come from a woman between 35 and 50 years old with Graves' ophthalmopathy. Both conserved end residues are part of each CDR3. The order of the fields is V gene, D gene, clone size, J gene, CDR3 protein, CDR3 DNA. D genes are given only for firm matches. Some rows mark clone size as missing; the rest say once, few, many or name a class of expanded clone.

V: TRBV4-1
D: .
size: many
J: TRBJ2-7
CDR3: CASSPPYAELTYEQYF
DNA: TGCGCCAGCAGCCCCCCATACGCGGAACTCACCTACGAGCAGTACTTC

V: TRBV5-1
D: .
size: .
J: TRBJ2-5
CDR3: CASSLLARGGETQYF
DNA: TGCGCCAGCAGCTTGCTTGCCAGGGGAGGGGAGACCCAGTACTTC

V: TRBV9
D: TRBD2
size: many
J: TRBJ2-7
CDR3: CASSVAGTMVYEQYF
DNA: TGTGCCAGCAGCGTTGCCGGGACTATGGTGTACGAGCAGTACTTC

V: TRBV10-1
D: .
size: many
J: TRBJ1-5
CDR3: CASSEVHHQPQHF
DNA: TGCGCCAGCAGTGAAGTGCATCATCAGCCCCAGCATTTT

V: TRBV11-2
D: .
size: few
J: TRBJ2-2
CDR3: CASFNTGELFF
DNA: TGTGCCAGCTTTAACACCGGGGAGCTGTTTTTT

V: TRBV4-2
D: .
size: .
J: TRBJ1-2
CDR3: CASSQDLGGENYGYTF
DNA: TGTGCCAGCAGCCAAGATCTAGGGGGGGAGAACTATGGCTACACCTTC

V: TRBV24-1
D: .
size: many
J: TRBJ2-7
CDR3: CATAGPHSGEQYF
DNA: TGTGCCACCGCAGGCCCCCATTCCGGCGAGCAGTACTTC

V: TRBV24-1
D: .
size: many
J: TRBJ2-5
CDR3: CATSDAPGAPETQYF
DNA: TGTGCCACCAGTGATGCCCCCGGGGCCCCGGAGACCCAGTACTTC

V: TRBV25-1
D: .
size: many
J: TRBJ2-2
CDR3: CASSNYRELFF
DNA: TGTGCCAGCAGTAACTACAGGGAGCTGTTTTTT

V: TRBV6-1
D: TRBD2
size: .
J: TRBJ2-4
CDR3: CASSPSSGRAGYAKNIQYF
DNA: TGTGCCAGCAGCCCGAGTAGCGGGAGGGCCGGGTATGCCAAAAACATTCAGTACTTC

V: TRBV28
D: TRBD2
size: .
J: TRBJ2-5
CDR3: CASSLPGLAGAGETQYF
DNA: TGTGCCAGCAGTCTCCCGGGACTAGCGGGGGCAGGGGAGACCCAGTACTTC

V: TRBV18
D: TRBD1
size: many
J: TRBJ2-5
CDR3: CASSPPSTGPETQYF
DNA: TGTGCCAGCTCACCACCTTCGACAGGGCCAGAGACCCAGTACTTC

V: TRBV2
D: .
size: many
J: TRBJ2-7
CDR3: CASSEGPKSYEQYF
DNA: TGTGCCAGCAGTGAAGGTCCGAAATCCTACGAGCAGTACTTC

V: TRBV25-1
D: .
size: .
J: TRBJ2-7
CDR3: CASSEYKRSSYEQYF
DNA: TGTGCCAGCAGTGAATATAAGCGGAGCTCCTACGAGCAGTACTTC

V: TRBV27
D: .
size: many
J: TRBJ1-1
CDR3: CASSLEGTPEAFF
DNA: TGTGCCAGCAGTTTAGAGGGAACCCCTGAAGCTTTCTTT

V: TRBV18
D: .
size: .
J: TRBJ2-7
CDR3: CASSPPWASDEQYF
DNA: TGTGCCAGCTCACCACCTTGGGCTAGCGACGAGCAGTACTTC

V: TRBV5-1
D: TRBD2
size: .
J: TRBJ2-5
CDR3: CASSLAVLAGQKTQYF
DNA: TGCGCCAGCAGCTTAGCAGTACTAGCGGGACAGAAGACCCAGTACTTC

V: TRBV6-5
D: TRBD2
size: many
J: TRBJ2-7
CDR3: CASSYRTSGSYEQYF
DNA: TGTGCCAGCAGTTACCGGACTAGCGGCTCCTACGAGCAGTACTTC

V: TRBV7-2
D: .
size: many
J: TRBJ2-7
CDR3: CASSSSTPYEQYF
DNA: TGTGCCAGCAGCTCGTCTACTCCCTACGAGCAGTACTTC

V: TRBV30
D: TRBD1
size: few
J: TRBJ1-2
CDR3: CAWSVFGTGLGYGYTF
DNA: TGTGCCTGGAGTGTATTTGGGACAGGGCTGGGATATGGCTACACCTTC

V: TRBV7-9
D: .
size: many
J: TRBJ1-1
CDR3: CASSFYPEGAFF
DNA: TGTGCCAGCAGCTTCTATCCGGAAGGGGCTTTCTTT

V: TRBV12-3/TRBV12-4
D: TRBD1
size: many
J: TRBJ1-3
CDR3: CASSTGTGLRSGNTIYF
DNA: TGTGCCAGCAGTACCGGGACAGGGCTACGCTCTGGAAACACCATATATTTT

V: TRBV7-9
D: .
size: few
J: TRBJ1-2
CDR3: CANSLGSIANYGYTF
DNA: TGTGCCAACAGCCTCGGGTCCATAGCTAACTATGGCTACACCTTC

V: TRBV15
D: TRBD1
size: many
J: TRBJ1-5
CDR3: CATSRRTGGYSNQPQHF
DNA: TGTGCCACCAGCAGGAGGACAGGGGGTTATAGCAATCAGCCCCAGCATTTT

V: TRBV7-2
D: .
size: .
J: TRBJ2-7
CDR3: CASSFSGRDLEQYF
DNA: TGTGCCAGCAGCTTCTCCGGGAGAGATCTCGAGCAGTACTTC

V: TRBV6-1
D: .
size: .
J: TRBJ1-5
CDR3: CASRRQATRNNQPQHF
DNA: TGTGCCAGCAGGAGACAGGCGACGAGGAACAATCAGCCCCAGCATTTT

V: TRBV12-3/TRBV12-4
D: .
size: many
J: TRBJ1-6
CDR3: CASSLGVSNSPLHF
DNA: TGTGCCAGCAGTCTGGGTGTTTCTAATTCACCCCTCCACTTT

V: TRBV6-2/TRBV6-3
D: .
size: many
J: TRBJ2-5
CDR3: CASSYSAMETQYF
DNA: TGTGCCAGCAGTTACTCGGCAATGGAGACCCAGTACTTC